These 24 T cell receptor beta chains were sequenced from one sample in a study of shared clonotypes between healthy human individuals. Assay: immunoSEQ multiplex PCR; the TCRdb copy retains only in-frame clones and omits some. The profile covers over 2 million clones, with roughly 95% appearing a single time and 0.13% taken by the ten largest. The sample was naive CD4+ T cells sorted from blood. The subset is: CD45RA+ positively selected. These receptors originate from a man aged 18-30 years in good health.

The J gene is TRBJ1-1, the V gene TRBV29-1; D perhaps matches TRBD1 (5 bases). The CDR3 is 14 residues long. Per germline, CDR1 SQVTM and CDR2 ANQGSEA. The CDR3 nucleotides read TGCACCGTGAGGGCAGGGAATATGAACACTGAAGCTTTCTTT. Translated, it gives CTVRAGNMNTEAFF.

A remark on this clone: The sample contains more than one DNA sequence encoding this CDR3. The V call is TRBV4-1, the J call TRBJ2-3; TRBD2 might be the D (6 bases). The CDR3 consists of 14 residues. V lost 4 bases, J lost 0 bases, and 8 bases lay in between. Germline V CDR1 and CDR2: MGHRA, YSYEKL. The CDR3 coding sequence is TGCGCCAGCAGCCCCGGGACTAGCACAGATACGCAGTATTTT. Translation: CASSPGTSTDTQYF.

The chain carries TRBV6-5 and TRBJ1-3; D gene uncertain. The V gene lost 5 bases and the J gene lost 0 bases, with 11 bases spanning the gap. Per the germline V gene, CDR1 is MNHEY and CDR2 is SVGAGI. This CDR3 is built from 15 residues. For the CDR3, the DNA is TGTGCCAGCAGTAGCACCACAGCCTCTGGAAACACCATATATTTT. The encoded protein is CASSSTTASGNTIYF.

The rearrangement links TRBV18 to TRBJ2-3, with D uncertain. Germline V gene sequence: CDR1 KGHSH, CDR2 LQKENI. This CDR3 has 12 amino acids. V lost 5 bases and J lost 3, with 6 bases in between. CDR3 in amino acids: CASSSTTDTQYF. The CDR3 DNA sequence: TGTGCCAGCTCATCGACGACAGATACGCAGTATTTT.

The rearrangement uses TRBV11-3 and TRBJ1-4; D remains ambiguous. Between the trimmed V and J ends, which lost 6 bases and 7 bases, there was a span of 12 bases. Germline CDR1 reads SGHNT; CDR2 reads YENEEA. The CDR3 sequence is 13 residues long. As DNA, the CDR3 is TGTGCCAGCAGTAGAAGCTCAACTGAAAAACTGTTTTTT. The encoded protein is CASSRSSTEKLFF.

This clone was seen just once. This sequence joins TRBV28 and TRBJ1-4; D uncertain. The CDR3 covers 22 residues. Trimming pared 6 bases from V and 0 bases from J, leaving 32 bases between. Germline CDR1 and CDR2: MDHEN and SYDVKM. The CDR3 region is CASRPVLGSPLELPATNEKLFF. CDR3 coding DNA: TGTGCCAGCAGGCCAGTGTTGGGTTCACCCCTCGAGCTTCCCGCAACTAATGAAAAACTGTTTTTT.

The genes are TRBV18 and TRBJ2-3; TRBD2 matches 10 bases. The CDR3 covers 17 residues. The ends lost 0 bases at V and 2 bases at J; junction bases unmatched: 5. Germline CDR1 reads KGHSH; CDR2 reads LQKENI. The CDR3 DNA reads as TGTGCCAGCTCACCACCCTTAGCGGGGGGCCTCACAGATACGCAGTATTTT. Translation gives CASSPPLAGGLTDTQYF.

The chain combines TRBV7-8 with TRBJ2-1; D might be TRBD1 (8 bases). The V and J ends lost 3 bases and 7 bases respectively, with 16 bases between them. Germline lookup yields CDR1 SGHVS and CDR2 FQNEAQ. The CDR3 extends over 15 amino acids. The CDR3 is CASSFDRGGNNEQFF. The CDR3 DNA follows: TGTGCCAGCAGCTTCGACAGGGGAGGGAATAATGAGCAGTTCTTC.

The sample holds one count of this clone. The CDR3 here is CASSLEGANGNTIYF. The DNA for the CDR3 is TGCGCCAGCAGCTTGGAGGGGGCGAATGGAAACACCATATATTTT. The rearrangement uses TRBV5-1 and TRBJ1-3; TRBD1 matches at 7 bases. V was pared by 0 bases and J by 3 bases, with 3 bases of the junction left unmatched. Germline V lookup: CDR1 SGHRS, CDR2 YFSETQ. This CDR3 contains 15 residues.

Concerning this clone: The sample has other DNA sequences that encode this CDR3 too. J is TRBJ1-2 and V is TRBV9; D is undetermined. This CDR3 is built from 13 residues. The germline CDR1 and CDR2 sequences are SGDLS and YYNGEE. V lost 0 bases to trimming and J lost 2 bases, with 5 bases between them. DNA of the CDR3: TGTGCCAGCAGCGTAGGTAGAAACTATGGCTACACCTTC. It yields the protein CASSVGRNYGYTF.

The rearrangement links TRBV28 to TRBJ1-2; TRBD1 is a possible D gene (6 bases). This CDR3 is built from 12 residues. Trimming cost V 6 bases and J 10 bases, with 15 bases left between them. The germline gives CDR1 MDHEN, CDR2 SYDVKM. The CDR3 DNA follows: TGTGCCAGCAGGAGGACAGTGGAGGACTACACCTTC. This encodes CASRRTVEDYTF.

The gene calls are TRBV6-6 and TRBJ1-1, with 8 bases aligning to TRBD1. This CDR3 is 14 amino acids long. Germline V gene lookup returns CDR1 MNHNY and CDR2 SVGAGI (reference sequence). With 6 bases clipped from V and 4 bases from J, the junction kept 7 bases outside the gene matches. CDR3 loop: CASRDRQGSTEAFF. The DNA of the CDR3 is TGTGCCAGCAGAGATCGACAGGGGAGCACTGAAGCTTTCTTT.

The chain employs TRBV5-1 and TRBJ2-1; 8 positions match TRBD1. The CDR3 length is 15 residues. After removal of 0 bases from V and 8 bases from J, the junction contained 7 bases not matched to a gene. The V gene's germline CDR1 is SGHRS and CDR2 YFSETQ. The CDR3 region is CASSLEGTGSYEQFF. The CDR3 coding sequence is TGCGCCAGCAGCTTGGAAGGGACAGGAAGTTATGAGCAGTTCTTC.

The V and J genes are TRBV7-2 and TRBJ2-1; D not certain. CDR1 and CDR2 (germline): SGHTA, FQGNSA. CDR3 length: 15 amino acids. Trimming took off 6 bases at V and 4 bases at J, with 16 bases between the two ends. CDR3 nucleotides: TGTGCCAGCAGACTCGGATCAGGCAGTTACAATGAGCAGTTCTTC. Protein product: CASRLGSGSYNEQFF.

This chain connects TRBV19 to TRBJ1-4, with 7 bases matching TRBD1. With 7 bases clipped from V and 4 bases from J, the junction kept 3 bases outside the gene matches. Germline lookup yields CDR1 LNHDA and CDR2 SQIVND (reference sequence). The CDR3 runs to 13 residues. For the CDR3, the DNA is TGTGCCAGTAACAGGGGTCATAATGAAAAACTGTTTTTT. It codes for CASNRGHNEKLFF. Together with reference TRBV19 and TRBJ1-4, the CDR3 gives the full variable domain: DGGITQSPKYLFRKEGQNVTLSCEQNLNHDAMYWYRQDPGQGLRLIYYSQIVNDFQKGDIAEGYSVSREKKESFPLTVTSAQKNPTAFYLCASNRGHNEKLFFGSGTQLSVL.

The V call is TRBV2, the J call TRBJ2-7; D assignment may be TRBD1 or TRBD2 (5 bases each). CDR3 length equals 14 residues. V lost 6 bases to trimming and J lost 0 bases, with 12 bases between them. CDR1 and CDR2 from the germline V gene are SNHLY and FYNNEI. The CDR3 sequence is CASRASRASYEQYF. The CDR3 DNA reads as TGTGCCAGCAGGGCTAGCAGGGCCTCCTACGAGCAGTACTTC.

This chain connects TRBV25-1 to TRBJ2-7; D is undetermined. The CDR3 spans 15 residues. The germline V gene has CDR1 MGHDK and CDR2 SYGVNS. The V end lost 3 bases, the J end lost 1 base, and 13 bases lay between the germline ends. In DNA, the CDR3 is TGTGCCAGCAGTGATCGGCGATACACTTCCTACGAGCAGTACTTC. As protein: CASSDRRYTSYEQYF.

V and J are TRBV11-2 and TRBJ2-7, with a possible D match to TRBD2 (6 bases). The CDR3 contains 16 residues. Trimming removed 1 base at V and 4 bases at J, with 17 bases between. The germline gives CDR1 SGHAT, CDR2 FQNNGV. In DNA form, the CDR3 reads TGTGCCAGCAGCTTAGGCTGGGGGGAAAATGTATACGAGCAGTACTTC. Translating gives CASSLGWGENVYEQYF.

The gene calls are TRBV19 and TRBJ1-1; 9 nucleotides line up with TRBD1. Germline trimming cut 3 bases from V and 3 bases from J; bases unmatched to any gene: 2. The length of the CDR3 is 14 residues. CDR1 and CDR2 (germline): LNHDA, SQIVND (reference sequence). The CDR3, as DNA: TGTGCCAGTAGTATGCGGACAGGGGACACTGAAGCTTTCTTT. It yields the protein CASSMRTGDTEAFF. Filled out from reference TRBV19 and TRBJ1-1, the complete variable domain reads DGGITQSPKYLFRKEGQNVTLSCEQNLNHDAMYWYRQDPGQGLRLIYYSQIVNDFQKGDIAEGYSVSREKKESFPLTVTSAQKNPTAFYLCASSMRTGDTEAFFGQGTRLTVV.

The V gene is TRBV28, the J gene TRBJ2-7; possibly TRBD1 for D (6 bases). The CDR3 runs to 13 residues. V lost 6 bases to trimming and J lost 9 bases, with 18 bases between them. Germline CDR1 is MDHEN and CDR2 is SYDVKM. In nucleotides, the CDR3 is TGTGCCAGCAGCGACAGGTCCCAAACTGGGCAGTACTTC. As protein: CASSDRSQTGQYF.

The chain is built from TRBV6-5 and TRBJ2-1; D gene unclear. The V end was cut by 0 bases, the J end by 5 bases, with 14 bases between. Germline loops: CDR1 MNHEY, CDR2 SVGAGI. This CDR3 region has 16 residues. CDR3 in amino acids: CASSYSERPLDNEQFF. The DNA of the CDR3 is TGTGCCAGCAGTTACTCAGAAAGGCCCTTGGACAATGAGCAGTTCTTC.

A remark on this clone: The same CDR3 is also encoded by other DNA sequences in this sample. The chain uses TRBV4-1 and TRBJ2-1, with 10 nucleotides matching TRBD2. CDR1 and CDR2 from the germline V gene are MGHRA and YSYEKL. Trimming removed 1 base from V and 2 bases from J; junction bases left unmatched: 2. The CDR3 extends over 16 amino acids. The CDR3 protein is CASSQGLAGAYNEQFF. The CDR3 region has the DNA TGCGCCAGCAGCCAAGGACTAGCGGGTGCCTACAATGAGCAGTTCTTC.

V usage is TRBV30 and J usage is TRBJ2-6, with D perhaps matching TRBD1 or TRBD2 (5 bases each). CDR1 GTSNPN and CDR2 SVGIG come from the germline V gene (reference sequence). The CDR3 has 14 amino acids. V dropped 1 base and J dropped 4 bases, with 8 bases sitting between them. In DNA, the CDR3 is TGTGCCTGGAGTGCGGGGCTAGGGGCCAACGTCCTGACTTTC. Protein sequence: CAWSAGLGANVLTF.

The V and J genes are TRBV18 and TRBJ2-1, with TRBD2 as a possible D gene (7 bases). The CDR3 runs 16 residues. Germline assignment: CDR1 KGHSH and CDR2 LQKENI. Trimming shortened V by 3 bases and J by 7 bases, and 19 bases separated the two germline ends. CDR3 sequence: CASSPPGVGGPNEQFF. DNA for the CDR3: TGTGCCAGCTCACCCCCCGGAGTGGGGGGGCCGAATGAGCAGTTCTTC.